These T cell receptor beta chains were read from a single sample in a study of Graves' ophthalmopathy and Graves' hyperthyroidism. TCRdb analysed the multiplex PCR reads with MiXCR anew, one entry per CDR3 protein. The table lists just over 400,000 distinct CDR3 sequences, 21% of them singletons. The material sequenced was peripheral blood. These receptors all stem from a woman aged 18-29 years with stable Graves' hyperthyroidism. The CDR3 runs from the conserved cysteine through the conserved F or W. A D gene is named only where the DNA matches it firmly. Part of the rows lack a size; the others show once, few, many or a class for expanded clones.

j_call	clone_size	v_call	d_call	cdr3_nt	cdr3_aa
TRBJ2-7	many	TRBV6-2/TRBV6-3	.	TGTGCCAGCAGTTACATAAGCGGAGTATACGAGCAGTACTTC	CASSYISGVYEQYF
TRBJ1-1	.	TRBV20-1	TRBD1	TGCAGTGCTAGATCGCCGCTACAGGGGGGGCGCGTGTCCATGAACACTGAAGCTTTCTTT	CSARSPLQGGRVSMNTEAFF
TRBJ1-2	.	TRBV28	.	TGTGCCAGCAGTAATACCGGGACGGTCTATGGCTACACCTTC	CASSNTGTVYGYTF
TRBJ2-5	many	TRBV24-1	.	TGTGCCACCAGTGATTTTCGCCAGACCCAGTACTTC	CATSDFRQTQYF
TRBJ1-5	many	TRBV20-1	.	TGCAGTGCTAGAGATAGACGGACCAATCAGCCCCAGCATTTT	CSARDRRTNQPQHF
TRBJ1-1	many	TRBV2	.	TGTGCCAGCAGTGAAAGTAGGGGGAGGGGAGCAACTGAAGCTTTCTTT	CASSESRGRGATEAFF
TRBJ2-2	few	TRBV5-1	.	TGCGCCAGCAGCTTCCTTGGGCCAAGGGCCGGGGAGCTGTTTTTT	CASSFLGPRAGELFF
TRBJ1-6	many	TRBV12-3/TRBV12-4	TRBD1	TGTGCCAGCAGTCCACCCGGGACAGGGGATTCACCCCTCCACTTT	CASSPPGTGDSPLHF
TRBJ2-4	.	TRBV18	.	TGTGCCAGCTCACCACAGGGAGCCAAAAACATTCAGTACTTC	CASSPQGAKNIQYF
TRBJ2-3	many	TRBV12-3/TRBV12-4	.	TGTGCCAGCAGTTCCCGGAGGCTAAAGCAGTATTTT	CASSSRRLKQYF
TRBJ2-7	.	TRBV6-1	TRBD2	TGTGCCAGCAGTGAAGCGGGCGGGAGGGCAGGGGAGCAGTACTTC	CASSEAGGRAGEQYF
TRBJ1-5	many	TRBV19	.	TGTGCCAGTACCAACGGGAGTCCCGGGCCTTATAGCAATCAGCCCCAGCATTTT	CASTNGSPGPYSNQPQHF
TRBJ2-7	few	TRBV11-2	.	TGTGCCAGCAGCTCATGGGGGCAGAACGAGCAGTACTTC	CASSSWGQNEQYF
TRBJ2-7	once	TRBV5-1	.	TGCGCCAGCAGTAGCACCGCAGGGGCCAGCGGGCAGTACTTC	CASSSTAGASGQYF
TRBJ1-5	many	TRBV12-3/TRBV12-4	TRBD1	TGTGCCAGCAGCTGGGGGACAGGGTCCAATCAGCCCCAGCATTTT	CASSWGTGSNQPQHF
TRBJ2-7	many	TRBV30	.	TGTGCCTGGATCAGGAAGGGGGGATACGAGCAGTACTTC	CAWIRKGGYEQYF
TRBJ2-7	.	TRBV6-5	TRBD1	TGTGCCAGCAGTCAACTCGGCCGGGGACAGGGGTACGAGCAGTACTTC	CASSQLGRGQGYEQYF
TRBJ2-7	many	TRBV10-3	TRBD1	TGTGCCACCTCGGGACAGACTTACGAGCAGTACTTC	CATSGQTYEQYF
TRBJ2-7	many	TRBV13	TRBD1	TGTGCCAGCAGCTTAGGGCAGGGGGTCTCCTACGAGCAGTACTTC	CASSLGQGVSYEQYF
TRBJ2-7	.	TRBV11-1	TRBD2	TGTGCCAGCAGCCTTACGAGCGGGAGGGAAGAGCAGTACTTC	CASSLTSGREEQYF
TRBJ1-1	few	TRBV5-1	.	TGCGCCAGCAGCTTGCGGGGGGCGGGAGGAACTGAAGCTTTCTTT	CASSLRGAGGTEAFF
TRBJ2-4	.	TRBV27	TRBD2	TGTGCCAGCAGTCTACAATCGGGAGGGGGGGCCAAAAACATTCAGTACTTC	CASSLQSGGGAKNIQYF
TRBJ1-5	.	TRBV14	TRBD1	TGTGCCAGCAGCCAAGGAGGAGGGACAGGGGCGCCTAGCCACAATCAGCCCCAGCATTTT	CASSQGGGTGAPSHNQPQHF
TRBJ2-7	many	TRBV18	.	TGTGCCAGCCGGGATCAGAACGAGCAGTACTTC	CASRDQNEQYF
TRBJ1-1	many	TRBV9	.	TGTGCCAGCAGCGTAGCCTTCGGGACTGAAGCTTTCTTT	CASSVAFGTEAFF
TRBJ2-7	many	TRBV12-3/TRBV12-4	.	TGTGCCAGCAGCGGGGGGCTAGCGCTTGTTTCCTACGAGCAGTACTTC	CASSGGLALVSYEQYF
TRBJ2-7	many	TRBV5-5	TRBD1	TGTGCCAGCAGCGGGACAGGGCTTGGCGAGCAGTACTTC	CASSGTGLGEQYF
TRBJ2-5	few	TRBV4-2	TRBD2	TGTGCCAGCAGCCAAGATAAATCCGGAATAGCGGGAGGTGATGAGACCCAGTACTTC	CASSQDKSGIAGGDETQYF
TRBJ1-2	.	TRBV5-1	.	TGCGCCAGCAGCTTGGACGGTGGTCCGTCTACACGCTACACCTTC	CASSLDGGPSTRYTF
TRBJ2-2	many	TRBV19	TRBD1	TGTGCCAGTAGCATGGACAGGGAGGCCGGGGAGCTGTTTTTT	CASSMDREAGELFF
TRBJ1-5	many	TRBV20-1	.	TGCAGTGCTAGAGATCTGGGGGAACCGCCCCAGCATTTT	CSARDLGEPPQHF
TRBJ2-7	few	TRBV5-1	TRBD2	TGCGCCAGCAGCTTGCAGAGCGGGAGCGAGCAGTACTTC	CASSLQSGSEQYF
TRBJ1-6	.	TRBV27	TRBD1	TGTGCCAGCAGTCCGAGGACAGGGAACTCCTATAATTCACCCCTCCACTTT	CASSPRTGNSYNSPLHF
TRBJ2-7	few	TRBV7-2	TRBD1	TGTGCCAGCAGATCCGGGACAGGGAAGGACGAGCAGTACTTC	CASRSGTGKDEQYF
TRBJ1-5	many	TRBV27	.	TGTGCCAGCAGTCCACGCGGATGGGGGGGTGGTCAGCCCCAGCATTTT	CASSPRGWGGGQPQHF
TRBJ1-1	many	TRBV7-9	.	TGTGCCAGCGCTCTGGGGGCGAACACTGAAGCTTTCTTT	CASALGANTEAFF
TRBJ1-1	few	TRBV30	.	TGTGCCTGGAGTCTCGGACGGCTGAACACTGAAGCTTTCTTT	CAWSLGRLNTEAFF
TRBJ1-5	few	TRBV4-3	.	TGCGCCAGCAGCCAAGATTTCGGATCGACGGGCAATCAGCCCCAGCATTTT	CASSQDFGSTGNQPQHF
TRBJ2-7	many	TRBV6-5	TRBD1	TGTGCCAGCAGTTTCCCGGGACAGACAATCTACGAGCAGTACTTC	CASSFPGQTIYEQYF
TRBJ2-7	many	TRBV7-9	.	TGTGCCAGCACCCCAAGCTCCAGGGCGGTGCTACACGAGCAGTACTTC	CASTPSSRAVLHEQYF
TRBJ1-1	many	TRBV29-1	.	TGCAGCGTTGAAGATCGGGCAGGGGTTAACACTGAAGCTTTCTTT	CSVEDRAGVNTEAFF
TRBJ2-7	many	TRBV29-1	TRBD1	TGCAGCGTTGAGAACCGGGACAGGGGGTACGAGCAGTACTTC	CSVENRDRGYEQYF
TRBJ1-1	.	TRBV18	.	TGTGCCAGCTCGCCGACTCCCCCTGGCGCTTTCGAAGCTTTCTTT	CASSPTPPGAFEAFF
TRBJ1-1	many	TRBV7-2	.	TGTGCCAGCAGCCCAGGACCTATGAACACTGAAGCTTTCTTT	CASSPGPMNTEAFF
TRBJ1-1	.	TRBV20-1	.	TGCAGTGCTAGGACCCCTTTGACAGGGAACACTGAAGCTTTCTTT	CSARTPLTGNTEAFF
TRBJ1-2	many	TRBV10-3	.	TGTGCCATCAGTGAGCTCGCGGGGGGAAGCTATGGCTACACCTTC	CAISELAGGSYGYTF
TRBJ2-5	many	TRBV6-2/TRBV6-3	.	TGTGCCAGCAATACCCTAGGGGAGCGGAGTGGAGAGACCCAGTACTTC	CASNTLGERSGETQYF
TRBJ2-4	many	TRBV3-1	.	TGTGCCAGCAGCCCTTTCGCAGGGTGGGCCAAAAACATTCAGTACTTC	CASSPFAGWAKNIQYF
TRBJ2-7	many	TRBV20-1	.	TGCAGTGCTAGAGGCCCGAATGGCTACGAGCAGTACTTC	CSARGPNGYEQYF
TRBJ2-7	many	TRBV12-3/TRBV12-4	TRBD1	TGTGCCAGCAGCCTCCGACAGGGAAATGAGCAGTACTTC	CASSLRQGNEQYF
TRBJ2-2	.	TRBV3-1	.	TGTGCCAGCAGCCAAGCGCTTAACACCGGGGAGCTGTTTTTT	CASSQALNTGELFF
TRBJ1-2	.	TRBV5-5	TRBD1	TGTGCCAGCAGCTCCCAGGGGGCTGGCTACACCTTC	CASSSQGAGYTF
TRBJ1-1	many	TRBV6-1	.	TGTGCCAGCCTTTTTGGGTACACTGAAGCTTTCTTT	CASLFGYTEAFF
TRBJ2-7	many	TRBV6-5	.	TGTGCCGGCAGTTACTCGAGGGACGAGCAGTACTTC	CAGSYSRDEQYF
TRBJ1-2	.	TRBV20-1	.	TGCAGTGCTAGTGAACTACAGGGAGACTATGGCTACACCTTC	CSASELQGDYGYTF
TRBJ1-1	many	TRBV20-1	.	TGCAGTGCTAGAGGACGTTACCGGGGGCGCGTCATGAACACTGAAGCTTTCTTT	CSARGRYRGRVMNTEAFF
TRBJ1-5	many	TRBV5-5	.	TGTGCCAGCAGCTTGGAGTGGGGGGATCAGCCCCAGCATTTT	CASSLEWGDQPQHF
TRBJ2-3	many	TRBV7-3	.	TGTGCCAGCAGCCCCGGACAGAGCACAGATACGCAGTATTTT	CASSPGQSTDTQYF
TRBJ2-5	.	TRBV6-2/TRBV6-3	.	TGTGCCAGCGCTCAGAACCAAGAGACCCAGTACTTC	CASAQNQETQYF
TRBJ2-5	.	TRBV6-5	.	TGTGCCAGCAGTTCTTGGACGGAACAAGAGACCCAGTACTTC	CASSSWTEQETQYF